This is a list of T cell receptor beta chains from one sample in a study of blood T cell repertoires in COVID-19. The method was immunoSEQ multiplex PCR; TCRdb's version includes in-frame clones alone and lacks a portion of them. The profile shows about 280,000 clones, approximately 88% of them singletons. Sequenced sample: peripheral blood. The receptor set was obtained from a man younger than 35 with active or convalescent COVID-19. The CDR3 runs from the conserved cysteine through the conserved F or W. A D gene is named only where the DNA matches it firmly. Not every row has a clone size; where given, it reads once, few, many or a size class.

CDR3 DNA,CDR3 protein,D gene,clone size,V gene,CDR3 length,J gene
TGTGCCAGCTCACCACCGAGGGCAGGGGTGGAAAAACTGTTTTTT,CASSPPRAGVEKLFF,-,-,TRBV18,15,TRBJ1-4
TGTGCCAGCAGCTCGGGGGATCTATACCCCTACGAGCAGTACTTC,CASSSGDLYPYEQYF,-,once,TRBV7-2,15,TRBJ2-7
TGTGCCACCAGGGGGGCCAGCTCCTACGAGCAGTACTTC,CATRGASSYEQYF,-,-,TRBV15,13,TRBJ2-7
TGTGCCAGCAGCTCCGGCGGCAGCTATGGCTACACCTTC,CASSSGGSYGYTF,-,few,TRBV11-2,13,TRBJ1-2
TGTGCCAGCAGCCCGGGTGGTCTCAATGAGCAGTTCTTC,CASSPGGLNEQFF,-,once,TRBV12-3/TRBV12-4,13,TRBJ2-1
TGTGCCAGCAGCCAAGAGGGACAGGGAGACGAGACCCAGTACTTC,CASSQEGQGDETQYF,TRBD1,-,TRBV14,15,TRBJ2-5
TGTGCCAGCAGTGAATTCTTCCAGGGGCCATCCTATGGCTACACCTTC,CASSEFFQGPSYGYTF,-,-,TRBV25-1,16,TRBJ1-2
TGTGCCAGAAGTCGGGACAGCCATCCGAGCTCCTACGAGCAGTACTTC,CARSRDSHPSSYEQYF,TRBD1,-,TRBV5-3,16,TRBJ2-7
TGTGCCAGCAGCTTACTCACTGAAGCTTTCTTT,CASSLLTEAFF,-,-,TRBV11-2,11,TRBJ1-1
TGTGCCAGCAGTGAAGGCCTAGCGGGGGCTGTTAGCACAGATACGCAGTATTTT,CASSEGLAGAVSTDTQYF,TRBD2,-,TRBV2,18,TRBJ2-3
TGTGCCAGCTCCGAGAGGTCTTTGGCGGGGGGGTACACAGATACGCAGTATTTT,CASSERSLAGGYTDTQYF,TRBD2,many,TRBV9,18,TRBJ2-3
TGTGCCAGCAGCTCCGGGACAGGGAGGGCCACTGAAGCTTTCTTT,CASSSGTGRATEAFF,TRBD1,-,TRBV3-1/TRBV3-2,15,TRBJ1-1
TGTGCCAGCAGCACCCGACAGGGAATGAACACTGAAGCTTTCTTT,CASSTRQGMNTEAFF,TRBD1,-,TRBV9,15,TRBJ1-1
TGCAGCGTTACCTCCATGCACAGGGTTGGCTACACCTTC,CSVTSMHRVGYTF,-,-,TRBV29-1,13,TRBJ1-2
TGTGCCAGCAGTTTTTCGCAGTCTCGAGGCTACACCTTC,CASSFSQSRGYTF,-,-,TRBV12-3/TRBV12-4,13,TRBJ1-2
TGCGCCAGCAGGGACGTTCGGGGGGCTAACTATGGCTACACCTTC,CASRDVRGANYGYTF,-,-,TRBV4-1,15,TRBJ1-2
TGTGCCAGCAGCCCAGAACAGGGTGAAGCTTTCTTT,CASSPEQGEAFF,-,-,TRBV7-8,12,TRBJ1-1
TGTGCCAGCAGCCAGTCAGGGTGGACCACCGGGGAGCTGTTTTTT,CASSQSGWTTGELFF,-,-,TRBV14,15,TRBJ2-2
TGCGCCAGCGAGGCTAGTAGCAATCAGCCCCAGCATTTT,CASEASSNQPQHF,-,-,TRBV23-1,13,TRBJ1-5
TGTGCCAGCAGTTATACGGGGACATCCTACAATGAGCAGTTCTTC,CASSYTGTSYNEQFF,-,-,TRBV7-3,15,TRBJ2-1
TGTGCCAGCAGCTCCCACAGGGGGCTTTACAACTATGGCTACACCTTC,CASSSHRGLYNYGYTF,TRBD1,-,TRBV6-6,16,TRBJ1-2
TGTGCCAGCAGCGAGATGAGCAATCAGCCCCAGCATTTT,CASSEMSNQPQHF,-,-,TRBV7-2,13,TRBJ1-5
TGTGCCAGCAGCCAGGGAATGACAGGGATTGAGAACGAGCAGTACTTC,CASSQGMTGIENEQYF,TRBD1,-,TRBV14,16,TRBJ2-7
TGTGCCTCCACTTCGGGTTATGGCTACACCTTC,CASTSGYGYTF,-,-,TRBV2,11,TRBJ1-2
TGTGCCAGCAGAACTGAGGGGGTCAATTCACCCCTCCACTTT,CASRTEGVNSPLHF,-,-,TRBV9,14,TRBJ1-6
TGTGCCAGCAGCGCAGACAGGGTCGGGGGCTACACCTTC,CASSADRVGGYTF,TRBD1,-,TRBV9,13,TRBJ1-2
TGTGCCAGCAGTTACTCGATAGGCGGCGGCATTCAGTACTTC,CASSYSIGGGIQYF,-,-,TRBV6-2/TRBV6-3,14,TRBJ2-4
TGTGCCAGCAGTGAATTTAAGGGGGCGAACGAGCAGTACTTC,CASSEFKGANEQYF,TRBD1,few,TRBV25-1,14,TRBJ2-7
TGTGCCAGTACCCCGGAAAGAAAGGGGGTAGACTATGGCTACACCTTC,CASTPERKGVDYGYTF,-,-,TRBV19,16,TRBJ1-2
TGTGCCAGTAGTATAGTTCACAGGACGAACACCGGGGAGCTGTTTTTT,CASSIVHRTNTGELFF,-,-,TRBV19,16,TRBJ2-2
TGTGCCAGCACCCTGGGACAGGGCTCGGTCTATGGCTACACCTTC,CASTLGQGSVYGYTF,TRBD1,-,TRBV5-5,15,TRBJ1-2
TGTGCCAGCAGTCAAGGACAGGGCTCACCCCTCCACTTT,CASSQGQGSPLHF,TRBD1,-,TRBV12-3/TRBV12-4,13,TRBJ1-6
TGCGCCAGCAGCGCGGGACAGGGAATGAACACTGAAGCTTTCTTT,CASSAGQGMNTEAFF,TRBD1,-,TRBV5-1,15,TRBJ1-1
TGTGCCAGCTCACAGTCGTACAGGGAGTCGTATGGCTACACCTTC,CASSQSYRESYGYTF,-,-,TRBV18,15,TRBJ1-2
TGCGCCAGCAGCCTTACCGGGACAGGGGGACCCTATAGCAATCAGCCCCAGCATTTT,CASSLTGTGGPYSNQPQHF,TRBD1,-,TRBV4-1,19,TRBJ1-5
TGTGCCAGCGCAGAGTCCCTAGGCAGCTACAATGAGCAGTTCTTC,CASAESLGSYNEQFF,-,-,TRBV2,15,TRBJ2-1
TGCAGCGTCGATGAACTCCGGGGGGGCCCAAGAGTGGCCCAGTACTTC,CSVDELRGGPRVAQYF,TRBD2,once,TRBV29-1,16,TRBJ2-5
TGTGCCAGCAGCGCGTCCATCAGGGCAGGGGAGGGATATGGCTACACCTTC,CASSASIRAGEGYGYTF,-,-,TRBV9,17,TRBJ1-2
TGTGCCAGCAGCTTGGGTCCGGAGACCCAGTACTTC,CASSLGPETQYF,-,-,TRBV5-6,12,TRBJ2-5